This paragraph reports one TCR beta chain. Its antigen remains undetermined. Per-base quality was not reported, and no clone a single base away is much larger than it. The cohort consisted of 600 to 750 healthy bone marrow donors. Cohort members were all nominally healthy when sampled, although unrecorded immune exposures were likely present. The donor tested CMV seropositive and was one of the 289 seropositive cohort members. A peripheral blood sample was provided by each donor, and peripheral blood mononuclear cells were used for TCR beta sequencing. Genomic DNA extraction from the blood cell samples was performed with the Qiagen DNeasy Blood Extraction Kit. The source of the sample is a study of cytomegalovirus exposure and HLA in healthy donors (dated by TCRdb to 2016 to 2017). Some background on the complete study: An earlier analysis of some 550 of the donors reported more than 250 Gb of sequence data and some 120 million unique TCR beta sequences from around 200 million T cells. To study patterns of TCR occurrence, a later analysis re-analyzed previously published TCR beta repertoires from hundreds of donors and added high-resolution HLA genotyping. Rather than using new phenotypic data, the later analysis identified candidate immune exposures from TCR beta sequences and from how often those sequences occurred across donors. An earlier analysis of fewer than 750 of the donors used high-throughput TCR beta sequencing to judge whether each TCR beta V gene segment behaved as functional or pseudogenic. The study aimed to test whether cataloging public T cell receptors could reveal signatures of past pathogen exposure. High-throughput TCR immunosequencing, statistical association of individual TCRs with disease status, and machine learning were combined to predict cytomegalovirus infection status. Among approximately 370 genotyped donors of the cohort, an average of around 240,000 unique TCR beta nucleotide sequences was sequenced per donor, of which about 18% were non-productive. The T cell repertoires of under 700 subjects were profiled by immunosequencing and related to cytomegalovirus serostatus. Several DR-DQ haplotypes were treated as single units for association and clustering because of strong linkage in the cohort. A separate validation cohort of roughly 130 different subjects was used in addition to the roughly 620-subject first cohort. Donor age, sex, ethnicity and CMV serostatus were collected together with the repertoire data. An early release that covered roughly 600 HLA-typed donors contained approximately 300 gigabases of sequencing data and 85 million to 100 million unique TCR sequences. The number of typed donors differed by locus: about 629-630 for A, B, C, DRB1 and DQB1; roughly 510 for DQA1; over 600 for DPA1; and some 450 for DPB1. A later genetic analysis used genome-wide SNP genotypes for about three fifths of the 666 donors, treating that subset as a discovery cohort. All discovery cohort repertoires had been generated using a single sequencing platform. HLA typing covered class I and class II loci at four-digit resolution. The genetic ancestry cluster associated with self-reported Caucasian donors included around four fifths of the roughly 360 genotyped donors. General findings and caveats noted by the study authors: In both the original and validation cohorts, the classifier was reported to diagnose cytomegalovirus status with high specificity and sensitivity. The only immune exposure information available for the cohort was CMV serostatus. Three of the identified cytomegalovirus-associated TCR beta chains were confirmed in vitro to be specific for cytomegalovirus antigens. Some IMGT-functional V segments, including TRBV6-2 and TRBV6-3, could not be told apart with the 87-base-pair reads, so those segments were excluded. An association between a missense DCLRE1C variant and V-gene and J-gene trimming of TCR beta chains was found in a later genetic analysis and replicated in an independent cohort. Roughly uniform sequencing depth across donors was assumed in presence/absence analyses, although this assumption may not hold. Specific HLA alleles were associated with 15,000 to 20,000 TCR beta sequences at a false discovery rate of 0.05 in a later analysis. According to a later genetic analysis, donors in an Asian-associated ancestry cluster had fewer N-insertions in productive TCRs than the roughly 660-donor mean. The cohort was sequenced for TCR beta chains only, and without alpha or paired-chain data the features that could be detected were limited. An earlier analysis of approximately 530 of the donors showed that most TCR beta V segments appeared in productive rearrangements either about 87% or about 30% of the time, which broadly matched IMGT annotations. HLA typing was unavailable for some donors at each locus, so association tests used only the typed subset. A total of 150 to 200 TCR beta chains were listed by the study as associated with cytomegalovirus. A later analysis reported that several top co-occurrence clusters appeared linked to parvovirus B19, influenza, CMV and Epstein-Barr virus. According to the authors, the approach could potentially be generalized to other disease states and immunological phenotypes. Strong co-occurrence of HLA alleles, especially DR and DQ, made assigning TCR associations to individual alleles difficult. Most CMV-associated TCR beta chains appeared to be HLA-restricted in a later analysis, and the HLA associations seemed to be driven largely by CMV exposure. Across donors, most TCR sequences were observed very rarely, whereas some public TCRs were present in many individuals. In a later analysis, HLA-associated TCR beta chains were found to be more clonally expanded and to have lower generation probabilities than equally common non-associated chains. Because counts were too low, some 17 rarely observed V segments, including chromosome 9 orphons, were left out of the earlier analysis of some 600 of the donors. Correlated functional status among segregating V segments might reflect linkage disequilibrium, but an unknown experimental factor could not be ruled out. In a later analysis, TCR association rates were found to vary across HLA loci, with the most associated TCRs seen for DRB1 alleles and the fewest for HLA-C alleles. A cluster of highly shared sequence variants was judged likely to be a technical artifact of the sequencing pipeline. A further reported finding was that TCR beta sequences accurately predicted the HLA-A and HLA-B alleles for most subjects in the first cohort.

The method behind the library was the immunoSEQ multiplex PCR assay. For the multiplex PCR, a mixture combining 60 forward primers for TCR Vbeta segments and 13 reverse primers for TCR Jbeta segments was used. The CDR3 region of rearranged TCR beta genes was amplified from genomic DNA by a multiplex PCR assay. Amplified TCR beta libraries were sequenced as 87-base-pair reads on the Illumina HiSeq System. On the authors' methods: In a later analysis, tens of millions of unique TCR beta chains were counted across the roughly 670 repertoires, and approximately 9.9 million of these chains were shared by at least two donors. Raw reads were error-corrected and collapsed into unique sequences by a nearest-neighbor algorithm in which closely related sequences were merged to remove PCR and sequencing errors. V, D and J gene segments were assigned by aligning CDR3 sequences to IMGT reference sequences. For a sequence to be retained, a match of at least six nucleotides to both a V gene segment and a J gene segment was required. A rearrangement was called productive if the CDR3 had no stop codons and remained in frame with V and J, and every other rearrangement was called non-productive. CDR3 was defined according to IMGT convention as the region running from the second conserved V-encoded cysteine to the conserved J-encoded phenylalanine. Sequences without an unambiguous match to a single V gene segment were excluded from the earlier analysis of a few hundred of the donors. An earlier analysis of 500 to 600 of the donors classified V segments as functional when productive rearrangements were above 56.7% and as segregating when the standard deviation between donors was above 5%. A statistical classification framework was built to diagnose cytomegalovirus status from the catalog of TCR beta chain sequences. V and J gene assignment, in a later analysis, came from comparing TCR nucleotide sequences with IMGT/GENE-DB human TR gene sequences. Using the TCRdist pipeline, a later analysis assigned CDR3 sequences along with most-parsimonious VDJ recombination scenarios. In a later analysis, every TCR beta chain was defined by the combination of its CDR3 amino acid sequence and its V-gene family, and reads without a unique V-gene family were dropped. As a way to deal with suspected cross-contamination and a sequencing artifact, a later analysis dropped roughly 620 nucleotide sequences that were highly shared and had low generation probability. In a later analysis, a clonal expansion index was calculated for each public chain from normalized within-repertoire ranks of inferred template counts. A later analysis computed generation probabilities with a VDJ recombination model fitted to out-of-frame rearrangements, and checked the results against IGoR. In a later analysis, TCR-TCR, TCR-HLA and TCR-CMV co-occurrence was scored with hypergeometric tests, and a repertoire-size bias correction was applied to TCR pairs. False discovery rates were estimated in a later analysis by permuting HLA or CMV assignments 20 times. A later analysis grouped co-occurring TCRs with DBSCAN, adding TCRdist sequence similarity when clustering within HLA-allele-positive subsets. Repertoires with fewer than 30,000 or more than 120,000 public chains, plus five repertoires with anomalous nucleotide sharing, were excluded from co-occurrence clustering. The immuneACCESS repertoire file appears here via TCRdb, limited to in-frame rearrangements. These files lack a portion of the clones; in checked studies, under half of the deficit traces to unresolved V genes, and the cause of the others is not known. V and J calls and clone size are given by that table; D and trimming were obtained from the DNA. This sample comprises some 170,000 clones, 70% to 80% of them detected only once. The top ten hold approximately 3.7% of the sample.

For CDR1 and CDR2, the germline V gene lists MDHEN and SYDVKM. The CDR3 numbers 13 residues from cysteine through phenylalanine. Kept here is only the CDR3 DNA, which spans 39 bases and is read in frame from base 1. V is clipped by 3 bases and J by 6 bases, and the sequence between their germline boundaries is 11 bases long. This receptor chain uses TRBV28 and TRBJ1-1; a confident D gene designation cannot be given. Sequenced material: PBMCs. The TCR was taken from a woman aged 55-70 years in good health and CMV-seropositive. The encoded CDR3 is CASSFPGGPEAFF. The DNA sequence reads TGTGCCAGCAGTTTTCCGGGAGGGCCTGAAGCTTTCTTT.